The subject of this entry is one T cell receptor (beta chain). It lacks a known antigen. Base qualities are not provided; no much larger clone lies one nucleotide away. These data are taken from a study of response to subunit inactivated influenza vaccine listed by TCRdb under 2018. Concerning the study at large: To follow how T cells responded to a trivalent subunit inactivated influenza vaccine, the researchers relied on deep quantitative profiling of the T cell receptor repertoire. Results and caveats for the whole study, not just this receptor: It was suggested by the authors that each seasonal influenza vaccination may recruit only a limited number of new T cells.

The library was prepared using RT-PCR. TCRdb shows the sequencer as Illumina HiSeq 2500. TCRdb cleaned the public reads at Q25 with fastp, built clones with MiXCR and kept in-frame beta chains. Entries that share a CDR3 protein sequence are merged under the most common genes and DNA. The sample table contains roughly 650,000 distinct CDR3 sequences; only one count was recorded for around 14% of them. The top ten clonotypes cover approximately 10% of the sample. Its CDR3 holds 16 amino acids, cysteine through phenylalanine. Solely the CDR3 DNA is kept, with 48 bases framed from the first base. Via the germline V gene, CDR1 is SGHAT and CDR2 FQNNGV. From V the trimming removes 6 bases and from J it removes 8 bases, while the gene matches leave 15 bases of the junction unaccounted for.

Specimen: PBMCs from blood, collected approximately 13 days after vaccination. The chain employs TRBV11-2 and TRBJ2-1; a stretch of 8 junction bases matches TRBD2. This clonotype originated in a man aged 50-60 years who received an inactivated influenza vaccine. Donor details come from another sample of the same person, matched by shared clones. The CDR3 sequence is CASSTSGTRRYDEQFF. The base sequence is TGTGCCAGCAGTACCTCCGGGACTAGACGGTACGATGAGCAGTTCTTC.